The 22 T cell receptor beta chains presented below share a single source sample, sequenced in a study of blood T cell repertoires in COVID-19. Data came from immunoSEQ multiplex PCR; TCRdb stores just in-frame clones and leaves some out. The data hold about 400,000 clones, with around 90% observed a single time. Sequencing was carried out using PBMCs or T cells enriched from blood (not recorded which). These receptors were taken from a woman aged 40 to 50 with acute COVID-19.

The J gene is TRBJ2-7, the V gene TRBV27, with TRBD1 matching 8 bases. The CDR3 spans 16 residues. Germline V gene lookup returns CDR1 MNHEY and CDR2 SMNVEV (reference sequence). V lost 5 bases, J lost 3 bases, and 12 bases stayed unmatched. Here the CDR3 reads CASSGPTGDILYEQYF. The CDR3 coding sequence is TGTGCCAGCAGTGGGCCGACAGGGGACATTCTCTACGAGCAGTACTTC.

The chain recombines TRBV7-7 with TRBJ2-2, with TRBD2 identical over 8 bases. This CDR3 comprises 15 residues. Losses at the gene ends were 5 bases for V and 6 bases for J; bases not matched to a gene: 8. The germline V gene has CDR1 SSHAT and CDR2 FNYEAQ (reference sequence). CDR3 loop: CASSPGTRGAGELFF. The DNA of the CDR3 is TGTGCCAGCAGCCCCGGGACTAGGGGGGCCGGGGAGCTGTTTTTT.

This clone was recorded once. This same CDR3 is encoded by further DNA sequences in the sample. The V and J genes are TRBV5-1 and TRBJ2-4, with a tentative D call TRBD1 (5 bases). Germline lookup yields CDR1 SGHRS and CDR2 YFSETQ. The CDR3 consists of 14 residues. Trimming shortened V by 0 bases and J by 4 bases, and 8 bases separated the two germline ends. In DNA form, the CDR3 reads TGCGCCAGCAGCTTGGGGGGCGCAAAAAACATTCAGTACTTC. Translating it yields CASSLGGAKNIQYF. Variable domain in full (rest from reference TRBV5-1 and TRBJ2-4): KAGVTQTPRYLIKTRGQQVTLSCSPISGHRSVSWYQQTPGQGLQFLFEYFSETQRNKGNFPGRFSGRQFSNSRSEMNVSTLELGDSALYLCASSLGGAKNIQYFGAGTRLSVL.

The gene calls are TRBV14 and TRBJ2-1, with D maybe TRBD2 (7 bases). The CDR3 sequence is 16 residues long. Germline CDR1 and CDR2: SGHDN and FVKESK. V was cut by 1 base and J by 4 bases, with 14 bases left in between. The CDR3 region has the DNA TGTGCCAGCAGCCAAGTCTGGAGGGGGGGATACAATGAGCAGTTCTTC. Amino acid sequence: CASSQVWRGGYNEQFF.

The CDR3 DNA reads TGCGCCAGCAGCTTACAGGGTAGCACAGATACGCAGTATTTT. Translated: CASSLQGSTDTQYF. The J gene is TRBJ2-3, the V gene TRBV5-1; D perhaps matches TRBD1 (6 bases). The CDR3 has 14 residues. V was shortened by 2 bases and J by 0 bases, with 7 bases between the two germline ends. Germline V CDR1 and CDR2: SGHRS, YFSETQ.

This clone was counted once. The V call is TRBV11-2, the J call TRBJ2-7, with unresolved D. In germline, CDR1 is SGHAT, CDR2 FQNNGV. V was trimmed by 3 bases and J by 2 bases, leaving 11 bases between them. The CDR3 extends over 14 amino acids. This CDR3 is CASSFGLGPYEQYF. The CDR3 DNA follows: TGTGCCAGCAGCTTTGGTCTGGGCCCCTACGAGCAGTACTTC.

This clone was detected many times. This chain links TRBV11-3 with TRBJ1-6; D remains ambiguous. In germline, CDR1 is SGHNT, CDR2 YENEEA. The CDR3 runs to 13 residues. V lost 4 bases and J lost 11, with 12 bases in between. In nucleotides, the CDR3 is TGTGCCAGCAGCTCAACGCGGGGAGCACCCCTCCACTTT. It encodes CASSSTRGAPLHF.

The genes are TRBV9 and TRBJ2-1; 9 nucleotides agree with TRBD2. With V trimmed by 0 bases and J by 8 bases, 12 bases remained unmatched. This CDR3 comprises 17 residues. Germline CDR1 reads SGDLS; CDR2 reads YYNGEE. In DNA form, the CDR3 reads TGTGCCAGCAGCGTAGACCCCCGGCTAGCGGGGTTAGATGAGCAGTTCTTC. It codes for CASSVDPRLAGLDEQFF.

This clone showed up just once. V and J are TRBV19 and TRBJ1-2, with a tentative D call TRBD1 (6 bases). With 6 bases removed from V and 3 bases from J, the gap between germline ends came to 14 bases. CDR1 is LNHDA, CDR2 SQIVND, per germline (reference sequence). The CDR3 extends over 14 amino acids. The CDR3 loop is CASSAWTADYGYTF. The CDR3 DNA follows: TGTGCCAGTAGCGCCTGGACAGCTGACTATGGCTACACCTTC.

The genes are TRBV29-1 and TRBJ1-1; TRBD1 is a possible D gene (5 bases). The germline V and J ends were trimmed by 3 bases and 4 bases, with 12 bases remaining between them. The CDR3 spans 13 residues. Germline V gives CDR1 SQVTM, CDR2 ANQGSEA. The DNA of the CDR3 is TGCAGCGTTGAGTATTCGGGGGTCACTGAAGCTTTCTTT. Protein product: CSVEYSGVTEAFF.

Worth noting for this clone: This may be a read error, as it is one base from a much larger clone. J is TRBJ1-1 and V is TRBV7-8, with D unclear. The germline V and J ends were trimmed by 1 base and 4 bases, with 7 bases remaining between them. The CDR3 is made up of 13 amino acids. CDR1 and CDR2 (germline): SGHVS, FQNEAQ. This CDR3 is CASSLDRGTEAFF. The CDR3 DNA reads as TGTGCCAGCAGCTTAGATCGGGGCACTGAAGCTTTCTTT.

The genes are TRBV6-1 and TRBJ2-3, with D perhaps TRBD2 (5 bases). Germline V lookup: CDR1 MNHNS, CDR2 SASEGT. This CDR3 region has 16 residues. The ends were cut back, 4 bases at V and 1 base at J, with 15 bases in the middle. CDR3 DNA: TGTGCCAGCAGTGGATATAGCGCGTCTCGCACAGATACGCAGTATTTT. Residues: CASSGYSASRTDTQYF.

The V gene is TRBV5-6, the J gene TRBJ1-3, with 10 bases lining up with TRBD1. Germline trimming cut 2 bases from V and 0 bases from J; bases unmatched to any gene: 8. Germline-derived CDR1 and CDR2 are SGHDT and YYEEEE. This CDR3 region has 18 residues. This CDR3 reads CASSFGTGATSSGNTIYF. The CDR3 bases are TGTGCCAGCAGCTTCGGGACAGGGGCAACCAGCTCTGGAAACACCATATATTTT.

The chain employs TRBV12-3 or TRBV12-4 and TRBJ2-1, with unresolved D. The CDR3 loop spans 13 amino acids. The V and J ends lost 6 bases and 6 bases respectively, with 12 bases between them. The CDR3 spells CASRPPTGNEQFF. DNA of the CDR3: TGTGCCAGCAGACCTCCGACGGGCAATGAGCAGTTCTTC.

Note on this clone: The same CDR3 is also encoded by other DNA sequences in this sample. The chain couples TRBV5-6 to TRBJ1-1; 8 bases agree with TRBD1. The CDR3 is made up of 14 amino acids. CDR1 is SGHDT, CDR2 YYEEEE, per germline. V shed 4 bases, J shed 1 base, and the junction held 3 bases outside the gene matches. The CDR3 here is CASSAGTGNTEAFF. The CDR3 DNA sequence: TGTGCCAGCAGCGCCGGGACAGGGAACACTGAAGCTTTCTTT.

The J gene is TRBJ2-3, the V gene TRBV11-3; no clear D gene. The CDR3 contains 14 residues. Germline CDR1 and CDR2: SGHNT and YENEEA. V lost 1 base to trimming and J lost 0 bases, with 5 bases between them. CDR3: CASSLGASTDTQYF. The CDR3 DNA reads as TGTGCCAGCAGCTTAGGGGCTAGCACAGATACGCAGTATTTT.

The chain links TRBV6-4 to TRBJ2-1; 10 positions agree with TRBD2. V trimming: 4 bases; J trimming: 0 bases; junction bases outside the gene matches: 3. The CDR3 is 16 residues long. Germline assignment: CDR1 MRHNA and CDR2 SNTAGT. CDR3 sequence reads: CASSAGTSDSYNEQFF. In DNA form, the CDR3 reads TGTGCCAGCAGTGCCGGGACTAGCGACTCCTACAATGAGCAGTTCTTC.

The CDR3 DNA reads as TGTGCCAGTAGTATAGGACAGGCCCGACTGAACACTGAAGCTTTCTTT. Protein product: CASSIGQARLNTEAFF. The rearrangement uses TRBV19 and TRBJ1-1; possible D gene TRBD1, 6 bases. The V gene lost 1 base and the J gene lost 0 bases, with 12 bases spanning the gap. In germline, CDR1 is LNHDA, CDR2 SQIVND (reference sequence). This CDR3 region has 16 residues.

CDR3 amino acids: CASKKPYGDTQYF. The CDR3 nucleotides read TGTGCCAGCAAAAAACCGTACGGAGATACGCAGTATTTT. The J gene is TRBJ2-3, the V gene TRBV19, with D hard to call. This CDR3 is 13 amino acids long. Deletions cut 9 bases from V and 5 bases from J, with 15 bases between. Looked up from germline, CDR1 is LNHDA and CDR2 is SQIVND (reference sequence).

This rearrangement joins TRBV10-3 to TRBJ2-1; 8 bases map to TRBD2. CDR1 and CDR2 from the germline V gene are ENHRY and SYGVKD. The CDR3 spans 16 residues. Losses at the gene ends were 5 bases for V and 5 bases for J; bases not matched to a gene: 11. CDR3 DNA: TGTGCCATCAGTACGACCAGGACTAGCAGCAACAATGAGCAGTTCTTC. It specifies CAISTTRTSSNNEQFF.

CDR3 residues: CASSQGRNQPQHF. CDR3 sequence (DNA): TGCGCCAGCAGCCAGGGGCGCAATCAGCCCCAGCATTTT. This chain links TRBV5-1 with TRBJ1-5, with D possibly TRBD1 on 6 matching bases. Trimming took off 4 bases at V and 2 bases at J, with 7 bases between the two ends. This CDR3 is 13 amino acids long. Germline-derived CDR1 and CDR2 are SGHRS and YFSETQ. The entire variable domain, with the rest obtained from reference TRBV5-1 and TRBJ1-5, is as follows: KAGVTQTPRYLIKTRGQQVTLSCSPISGHRSVSWYQQTPGQGLQFLFEYFSETQRNKGNFPGRFSGRQFSNSRSEMNVSTLELGDSALYLCASSQGRNQPQHFGDGTRLSIL.

The J gene is TRBJ1-6, the V gene TRBV5-1; D uncertain. The CDR3 loop spans 17 amino acids. Germline-derived CDR1 and CDR2 are SGHRS and YFSETQ. V lost 0 bases to trimming and J lost 0 bases, with 10 bases between them. The CDR3 nucleotides are TGCGCCAGCAGCTTGGATCTTCGAGGCTCCTATAATTCACCCCTCCACTTT. The encoded protein is CASSLDLRGSYNSPLHF.